Below, one TCR beta chain is given with its context. The CDR3 runs to 13 residues. Germline CDR1 and CDR2: SEHNR and FQNEAQ (reference sequence). V lost 3 bases and J 2 bases, leaving 8 bases between the germline ends. Original processing notes: Amplification of reference gene primers was used by the study to estimate nucleated cell counts. Method: immunoSEQ multiplex PCR; TCRdb's copy keeps in-frame clones and lacks some. Clone size and the V and J calls come from that table; the DNA yielded D and trimming. The sample records roughly 330,000 clones, roughly 83% being singletons. The data are from a study of blood T cell repertoires in COVID-19. Study-level background: Sites across the United States, Italy and Spain contributed samples from acute and convalescent COVID-19. Sources were T cells, B-cell-depleted T cells, or PBMCs; the material itself was cDNA or gDNA.

Sequenced sample: peripheral blood. This clonotype was sampled from a woman between 45 and 65 years old with acute or convalescent COVID-19. The rearrangement uses TRBV7-9 and TRBJ2-7; D unresolved. The CDR3 coding sequence is TGTGCCAGCAGCTTCACCGGAGCCTACGAGCAGTACTTC. Translating it yields CASSFTGAYEQYF.